A selection of T cell receptor beta chains follows, all from one sample in a study of glioma-infiltrating T cells. In TCRdb, the multiplex PCR reads were re-called with MiXCR into one record per CDR3 protein. Found here are 100,000 to 150,000 distinct CDR3 sequences, approximately 24% of them singletons; the top ten hold roughly a quarter. Input material: glioma tissue, nonneoplastic brain tissue, or PBMCs (not recorded which). All receptors derive from a human donor with low-grade glioma or glioblastoma, undergoing nonglioma brain surgery, or in good health (not recorded which). CDR3s include the opening cysteine and the closing phenylalanine or tryptophan. The D gene is left open where the match is weak. Some rows have no size entry. The others give once, few or many, or a class for an expanded clone.

cdr3_length	clone_size	d_call	v_call	j_call	cdr3_nt	cdr3_aa
15	many	TRBD1	TRBV6-2/TRBV6-3	TRBJ1-5	TGTGCCAGCAGTTACTCTGACAGGGGAAATCAGCCCCAGCATTTT	CASSYSDRGNQPQHF
15	-	-	TRBV28	TRBJ1-5	TGTGCCAGCGTTGGGGAGGGTGGAGGCAATCAGCCCCAGCATTTT	CASVGEGGGNQPQHF
15	-	-	TRBV18	TRBJ1-1	TGTGCCAGCTCGCCACAACAGGAGATAAACACTGAAGCTTTCTTT	CASSPQQEINTEAFF
15	few	-	TRBV12-3/TRBV12-4	TRBJ1-1	TGTGCCAGCACCTTGAGGGACCCGGGCGGGGGTGAAGCTTTCTTT	CASTLRDPGGGEAFF
14	-	TRBD2	TRBV6-1	TRBJ2-5	TGTGCCAGCAGGGATAGCGGGGGCGGGGAGACCCAGTACTTC	CASRDSGGGETQYF
15	few	-	TRBV7-3	TRBJ2-2	TGTGCCAGCAGCTTAACTTCACTGAACACCGGGGAGCTGTTTTTT	CASSLTSLNTGELFF
15	many	TRBD1	TRBV27	TRBJ2-5	TGTGCCAGCAGTTCTCCGGGACAGCTACAAGAGACCCAGTACTTC	CASSSPGQLQETQYF
18	-	TRBD2	TRBV7-6	TRBJ2-2	TGTGCCAGCAGCTTTACTTCGCGGACTAGCGGCCTAACCGGGGAGCTGTTTTTT	CASSFTSRTSGLTGELFF
17	few	TRBD2	TRBV7-3	TRBJ2-3	TGTGCCAGCAGCCAAGGAGCTATCGGGGGGGCAAAAGATACGCAGTATTTT	CASSQGAIGGAKDTQYF
12	many	TRBD2	TRBV20-1	TRBJ2-1	TGCAGTGCACGACTAGCGGGGGGCCTCCAGTTCTTC	CSARLAGGLQFF
14	-	-	TRBV6-2/TRBV6-3	TRBJ2-1	TGTGCCAGCAGACCCCAGTCGGGGGCCAAGGAGCAGTTCTTC	CASRPQSGAKEQFF
15	few	-	TRBV2	TRBJ2-3	TGTGCCAGCAGTGAGGGTAGCGAATTTGCAGATACGCAGTATTTT	CASSEGSEFADTQYF
13	few	-	TRBV25-1	TRBJ1-1	TGTGCCAGCAGTGACGTCTTGAACACTGAAGCTTTCTTT	CASSDVLNTEAFF
13	-	-	TRBV6-4	TRBJ1-5	TGTGCCAGCAGCACGGTTCGGCGGCAGCCCCAGCATTTT	CASSTVRRQPQHF
14	many	TRBD2	TRBV6-1	TRBJ2-5	TGTGCCAGCAAAGGACTAGCGGGGTTAGAGACCCAGTACTTC	CASKGLAGLETQYF
16	few	-	TRBV20-1	TRBJ2-3	TGCAGTGCATGGGGGGCGGGGACCCCTAGCACAGATACGCAGTATTTT	CSAWGAGTPSTDTQYF
19	few	-	TRBV4-2	TRBJ2-6	TGTGCCAGCAGCCAAGAAACCAAAACCCGGGCCTCTGGGGCCAACGTCCTGACTTTC	CASSQETKTRASGANVLTF
15	-	TRBD2	TRBV7-2	TRBJ2-5	TGTGCCAGCAGCTTACCGGGGGGGGCAGGAGAGACCCAGTACTTC	CASSLPGGAGETQYF
16	-	-	TRBV28	TRBJ2-3	TGTGCCAGCAGCTTGGGACAAACTACTAGCAGAGATACGCAGTATTTT	CASSLGQTTSRDTQYF
14	-	TRBD1	TRBV7-9	TRBJ1-6	TGTGCCAGCAGCTTAGGGACAGGGATTCGTCCCCTCCACTTT	CASSLGTGIRPLHF
13	few	-	TRBV2	TRBJ2-1	TGTGCCAGCAAAACGGAGTACCGGGGTGAGCAGTTCTTC	CASKTEYRGEQFF
14	-	TRBD1	TRBV29-1	TRBJ1-5	TGCAGCGTTGGCGGACAGGGGGCAGGTCAGCCCCAGCATTTT	CSVGGQGAGQPQHF
16	-	-	TRBV10-2	TRBJ2-5	TGCGCCAGCAGTCGTCCCCCGGGCCAAGTACCAGAGACCCAGTACTTC	CASSRPPGQVPETQYF
13	-	TRBD1	TRBV19	TRBJ2-1	TGTGCCAGTACCACCTACAGGGGCAATGAGCAGTTCTTC	CASTTYRGNEQFF
19	-	-	TRBV27	TRBJ2-5	TGTGCCAGCAGTTCCCTGGGCGGTTGGGGAGGCCCCGCACAAGAGACCCAGTACTTC	CASSSLGGWGGPAQETQYF
13	-	TRBD2	TRBV7-3	TRBJ2-2	TGTGCCAGCAATCGGGGGGACGGCGGGGAGCTGTTTTTT	CASNRGDGGELFF
16	-	TRBD1	TRBV24-1	TRBJ2-1	TGTGCCACCAGTGCCAACTATGGGGGACAGTACAATGAGCAGTTCTTC	CATSANYGGQYNEQFF
17	-	-	TRBV7-8	TRBJ2-3	TGTGCCAGCAGCCCCAAGGATGGGGTCCTTAGCACAGATACGCAGTATTTT	CASSPKDGVLSTDTQYF
14	many	TRBD1	TRBV7-7	TRBJ2-5	TGTGCCAGCAGCAGAACAGGGGGCAGGGAGACCCAGTACTTC	CASSRTGGRETQYF
14	-	-	TRBV10-3	TRBJ1-1	TGTGCCATCACCAAGGAGGGGGTGAACACTGAAGCTTTCTTT	CAITKEGVNTEAFF
14	few	-	TRBV10-1	TRBJ1-1	TGCGCCAGCAGCCCCGGATTATTCGGCACTGAAGCTTTCTTT	CASSPGLFGTEAFF
13	-	-	TRBV11-1	TRBJ2-5	TGTGCCAGCAGCTTAGCTTGGGGCGAGACCCAGTACTTC	CASSLAWGETQYF
19	many	-	TRBV6-2/TRBV6-3	TRBJ1-5	TGTGCCAGCAGCCACGGGCGGGTTGTTCGAGGACCCTACAATCAGCCCCAGCATTTT	CASSHGRVVRGPYNQPQHF
18	-	-	TRBV6-1	TRBJ1-5	TGTGCCAGCACAAGAAACGACGAGGGACACCCTAGCAATCAGCCCCAGCATTTT	CASTRNDEGHPSNQPQHF
13	many	TRBD1	TRBV6-6	TRBJ1-1	TGTGCCAGCAGTTACGACAGGGGCGCTGAAGCTTTCTTT	CASSYDRGAEAFF
19	many	-	TRBV27	TRBJ2-5	TGTGCCAGCAGCCAAACCAAATTGCGACCCGGGACGGGCGAAGAGACCCAGTACTTC	CASSQTKLRPGTGEETQYF
15	many	TRBD1	TRBV28	TRBJ1-5	TGTGCCAGCAAGGGCGGGACAGATAGCAATCAGCCCCAGCATTTT	CASKGGTDSNQPQHF
14	-	-	TRBV19	TRBJ2-5	TGTGCCAGTACCCAAGGGGTAGGCCAAGAGACCCAGTACTTC	CASTQGVGQETQYF
15	many	-	TRBV20-1	TRBJ1-1	TGCAGTGCTAGAGCGAGGACGGCGGGGAACACTGAAGCTTTCTTT	CSARARTAGNTEAFF
15	many	TRBD2	TRBV27	TRBJ2-1	TGTGCCAGCAGTTTGACTAGCGCCCCCTACAATGAGCAGTTCTTC	CASSLTSAPYNEQFF